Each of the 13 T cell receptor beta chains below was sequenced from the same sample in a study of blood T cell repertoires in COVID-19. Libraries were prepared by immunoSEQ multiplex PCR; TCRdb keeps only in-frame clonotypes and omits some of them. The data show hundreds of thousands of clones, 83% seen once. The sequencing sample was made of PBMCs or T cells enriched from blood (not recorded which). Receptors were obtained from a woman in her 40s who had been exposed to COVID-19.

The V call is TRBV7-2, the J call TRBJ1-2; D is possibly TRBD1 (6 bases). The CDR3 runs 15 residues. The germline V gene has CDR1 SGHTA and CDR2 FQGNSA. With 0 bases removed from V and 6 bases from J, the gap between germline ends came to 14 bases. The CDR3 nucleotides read TGTGCCAGCAGCTTAGCGGCGGGGGCGGTCCATGGCTACACCTTC. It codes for CASSLAAGAVHGYTF.

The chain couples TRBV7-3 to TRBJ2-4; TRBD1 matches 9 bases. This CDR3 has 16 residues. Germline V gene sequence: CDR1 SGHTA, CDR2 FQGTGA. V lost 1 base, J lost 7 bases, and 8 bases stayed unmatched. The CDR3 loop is CASSLNPGQGTNIQYF. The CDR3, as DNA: TGTGCCAGCAGCTTAAACCCGGGACAGGGAACGAACATTCAGTACTTC.

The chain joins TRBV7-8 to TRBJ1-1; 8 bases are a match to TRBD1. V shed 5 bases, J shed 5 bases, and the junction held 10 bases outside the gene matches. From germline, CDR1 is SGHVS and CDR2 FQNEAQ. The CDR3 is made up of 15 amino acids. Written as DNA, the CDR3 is TGTGCCAGCAGCCCAGGGGACAGGTTAAGAACTGAAGCTTTCTTT. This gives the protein CASSPGDRLRTEAFF.

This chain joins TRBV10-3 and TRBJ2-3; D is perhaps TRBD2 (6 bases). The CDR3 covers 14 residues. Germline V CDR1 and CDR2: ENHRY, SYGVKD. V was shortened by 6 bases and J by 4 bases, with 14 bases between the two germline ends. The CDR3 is CAIRDYQSPDTQYF. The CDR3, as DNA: TGTGCCATCAGGGACTACCAAAGTCCAGATACGCAGTATTTT.

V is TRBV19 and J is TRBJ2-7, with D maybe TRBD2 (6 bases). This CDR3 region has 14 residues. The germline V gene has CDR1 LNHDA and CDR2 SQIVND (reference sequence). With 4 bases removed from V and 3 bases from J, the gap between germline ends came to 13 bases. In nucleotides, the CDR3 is TGTGCCAGTAGTAAGGACGTGGACTACTACGAGCAGTACTTC. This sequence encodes CASSKDVDYYEQYF.

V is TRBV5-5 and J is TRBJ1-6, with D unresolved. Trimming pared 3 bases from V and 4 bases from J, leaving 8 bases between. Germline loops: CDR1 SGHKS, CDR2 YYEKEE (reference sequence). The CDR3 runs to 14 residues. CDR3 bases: TGTGCCAGCAGCTCAGGACTATATAATTCACCCCTCCACTTT. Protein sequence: CASSSGLYNSPLHF. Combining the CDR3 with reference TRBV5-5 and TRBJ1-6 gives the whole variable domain DAGVTQSPTHLIKTRGQQVTLRCSPISGHKSVSWYQQVLGQGPQFIFQYYEKEERGRGNFPDRFSARQFPNYSSELNVNALLLGDSALYLCASSSGLYNSPLHFGNGTRLTVT.

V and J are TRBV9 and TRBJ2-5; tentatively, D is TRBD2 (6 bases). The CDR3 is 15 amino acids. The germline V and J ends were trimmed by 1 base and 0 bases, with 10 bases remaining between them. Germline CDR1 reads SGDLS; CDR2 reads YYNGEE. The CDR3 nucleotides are TGTGCCAGCAGCGTATTCGAGCGGGACCAAGAGACCCAGTACTTC. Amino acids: CASSVFERDQETQYF. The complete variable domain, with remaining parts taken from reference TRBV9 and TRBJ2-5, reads DSGVTQTPKHLITATGQRVTLRCSPRSGDLSVYWYQQSLDQGLQFLIQYYNGEERAKGNILERFSAQQFPDLHSELNLSSLELGDSALYFCASSVFERDQETQYFGPGTRLLVL.

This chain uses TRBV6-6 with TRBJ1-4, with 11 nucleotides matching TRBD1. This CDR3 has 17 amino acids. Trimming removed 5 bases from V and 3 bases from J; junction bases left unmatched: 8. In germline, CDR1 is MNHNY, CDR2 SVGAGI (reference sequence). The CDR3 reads CASSPDRGRWANEKLFF. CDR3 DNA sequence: TGTGCCAGCAGTCCGGACAGGGGGCGGTGGGCTAATGAAAAACTGTTTTTT.

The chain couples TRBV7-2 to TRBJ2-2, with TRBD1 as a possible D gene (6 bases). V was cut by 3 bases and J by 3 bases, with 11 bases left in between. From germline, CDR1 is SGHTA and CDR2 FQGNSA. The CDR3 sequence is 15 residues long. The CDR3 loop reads CASSLQGPYTGELFF. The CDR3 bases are TGTGCCAGCAGCTTGCAGGGGCCATACACCGGGGAGCTGTTTTTT.

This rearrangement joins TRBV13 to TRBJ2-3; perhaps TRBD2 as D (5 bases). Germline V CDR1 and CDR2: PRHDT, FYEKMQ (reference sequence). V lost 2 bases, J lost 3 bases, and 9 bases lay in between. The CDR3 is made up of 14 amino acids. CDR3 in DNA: TGTGCCAGCAGCTTAATGGGCGGGACAGATACGCAGTATTTT. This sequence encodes CASSLMGGTDTQYF.

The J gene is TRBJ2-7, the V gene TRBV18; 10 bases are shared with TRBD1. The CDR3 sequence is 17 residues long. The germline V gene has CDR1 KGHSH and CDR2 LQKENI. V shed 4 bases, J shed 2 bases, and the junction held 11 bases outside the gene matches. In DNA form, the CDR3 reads TGTGCCAGCTCACTAAATCCTACCGGGACAGGGGCCTACGAGCAGTACTTC. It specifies CASSLNPTGTGAYEQYF.

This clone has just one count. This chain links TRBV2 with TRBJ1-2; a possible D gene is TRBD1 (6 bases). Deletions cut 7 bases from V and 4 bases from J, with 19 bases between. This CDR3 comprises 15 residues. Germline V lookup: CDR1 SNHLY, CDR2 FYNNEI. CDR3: CASTEGVVPVYGYTF. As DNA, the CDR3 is TGTGCCAGCACCGAGGGGGTCGTACCCGTCTATGGCTACACCTTC.

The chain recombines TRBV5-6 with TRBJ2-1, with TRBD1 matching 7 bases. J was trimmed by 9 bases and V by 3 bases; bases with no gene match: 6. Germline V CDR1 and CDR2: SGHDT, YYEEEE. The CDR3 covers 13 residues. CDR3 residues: CASSSRGHGEQFF. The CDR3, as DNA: TGTGCCAGCAGCTCAAGGGGGCACGGTGAGCAGTTCTTC.